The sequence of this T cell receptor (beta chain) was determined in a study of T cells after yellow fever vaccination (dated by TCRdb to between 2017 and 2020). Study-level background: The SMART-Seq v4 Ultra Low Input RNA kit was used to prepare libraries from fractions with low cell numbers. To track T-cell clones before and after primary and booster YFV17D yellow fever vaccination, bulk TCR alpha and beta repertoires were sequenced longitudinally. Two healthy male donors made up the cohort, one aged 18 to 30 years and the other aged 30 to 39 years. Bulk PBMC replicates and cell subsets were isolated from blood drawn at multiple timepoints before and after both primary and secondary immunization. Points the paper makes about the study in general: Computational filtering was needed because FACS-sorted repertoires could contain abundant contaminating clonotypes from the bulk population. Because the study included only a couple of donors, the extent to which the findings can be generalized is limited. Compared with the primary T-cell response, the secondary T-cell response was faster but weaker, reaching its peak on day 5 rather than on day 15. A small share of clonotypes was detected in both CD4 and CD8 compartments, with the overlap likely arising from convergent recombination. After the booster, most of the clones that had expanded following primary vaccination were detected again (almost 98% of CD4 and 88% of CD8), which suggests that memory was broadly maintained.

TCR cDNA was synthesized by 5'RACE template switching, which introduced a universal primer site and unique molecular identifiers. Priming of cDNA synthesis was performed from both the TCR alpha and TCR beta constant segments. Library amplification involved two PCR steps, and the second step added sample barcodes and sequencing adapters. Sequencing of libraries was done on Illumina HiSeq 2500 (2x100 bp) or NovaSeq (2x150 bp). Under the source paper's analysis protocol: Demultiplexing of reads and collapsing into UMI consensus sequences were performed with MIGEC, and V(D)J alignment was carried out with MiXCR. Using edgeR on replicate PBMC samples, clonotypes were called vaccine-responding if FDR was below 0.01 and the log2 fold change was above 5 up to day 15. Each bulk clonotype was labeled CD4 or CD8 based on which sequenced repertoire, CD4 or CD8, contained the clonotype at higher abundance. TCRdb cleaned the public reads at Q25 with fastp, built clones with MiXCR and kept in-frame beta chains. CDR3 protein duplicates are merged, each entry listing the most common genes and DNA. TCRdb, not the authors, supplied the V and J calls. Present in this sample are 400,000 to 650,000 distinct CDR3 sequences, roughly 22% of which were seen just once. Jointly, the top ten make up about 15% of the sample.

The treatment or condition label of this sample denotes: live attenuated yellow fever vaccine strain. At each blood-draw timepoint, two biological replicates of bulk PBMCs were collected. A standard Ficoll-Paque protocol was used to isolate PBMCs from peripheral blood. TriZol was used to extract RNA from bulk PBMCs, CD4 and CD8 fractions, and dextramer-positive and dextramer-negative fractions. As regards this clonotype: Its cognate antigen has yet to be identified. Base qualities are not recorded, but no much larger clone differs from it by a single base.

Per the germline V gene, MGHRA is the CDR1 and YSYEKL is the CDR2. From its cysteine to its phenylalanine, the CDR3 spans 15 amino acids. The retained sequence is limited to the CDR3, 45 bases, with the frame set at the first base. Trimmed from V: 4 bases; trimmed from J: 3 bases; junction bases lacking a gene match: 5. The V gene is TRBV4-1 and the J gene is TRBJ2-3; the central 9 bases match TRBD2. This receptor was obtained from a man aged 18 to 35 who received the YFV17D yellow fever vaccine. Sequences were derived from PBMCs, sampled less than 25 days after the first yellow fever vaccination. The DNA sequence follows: TGCGCCAGCAGCCCGTCTAGCGGGGCAACAGATACGCAGTATTTT. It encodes CASSPSSGATDTQYF.